These T cell receptor beta chains were read from a single sample in a study of cytomegalovirus exposure and HLA in healthy donors. Profiled with immunoSEQ multiplex PCR; TCRdb holds only in-frame clones, not every one. The sample yields just under 150,000 clones, about 87% seen once. Sequenced sample: PBMCs. All receptors come from a man between 18 and 35 years old in good health and CMV-seropositive. CDR3s include the opening cysteine and the closing phenylalanine or tryptophan.

CDR3 protein: CASSPPRNTEAFF
V gene: TRBV9
J gene: TRBJ1-1

CDR3 protein: CASSLTPTTGGNTEAFF
V gene: TRBV7-2
J gene: TRBJ1-1

CDR3 protein: CASSQALLEYEQYF
V gene: TRBV4-1
J gene: TRBJ2-7

CDR3 protein: CASSEELTGIQPQHF
V gene: TRBV6-1
J gene: TRBJ1-5

CDR3 protein: CASSPVDSYEQYF
V gene: TRBV19
J gene: TRBJ2-7

CDR3 protein: CASSFDRVDSPLHF
V gene: TRBV6-6
J gene: TRBJ1-6

CDR3 protein: CASGGQNYEQYF
V gene: TRBV7-9
J gene: TRBJ2-7

CDR3 protein: CASSQGIAYEQYF
V gene: TRBV6-6
J gene: TRBJ2-7

CDR3 protein: CASTSQGGTGELFF
V gene: TRBV27
J gene: TRBJ2-2

CDR3 protein: CASSLMGGGQPQHF
V gene: TRBV7-2
J gene: TRBJ1-5

CDR3 protein: CASSKLHTGSDEQYF
V gene: TRBV11-2
J gene: TRBJ2-7

CDR3 protein: CARGGVDWRYGYTF
V gene: TRBV6-5
J gene: TRBJ1-2

CDR3 protein: CASRGTGAIAGELFF
V gene: TRBV4-1
J gene: TRBJ2-2

CDR3 protein: CASSPTRGPKNTEAFF
V gene: TRBV7-8
J gene: TRBJ1-1

CDR3 protein: CASSGAGGPHEQYF
V gene: TRBV6-1
J gene: TRBJ2-7

CDR3 protein: CASSSPLAGTEAFF
V gene: TRBV6-5
J gene: TRBJ1-1

CDR3 protein: CASSGTSGPVVEQYF
V gene: TRBV5-1
J gene: TRBJ2-7

CDR3 protein: CASRLHTGTEVGYTF
V gene: TRBV19
J gene: TRBJ1-2